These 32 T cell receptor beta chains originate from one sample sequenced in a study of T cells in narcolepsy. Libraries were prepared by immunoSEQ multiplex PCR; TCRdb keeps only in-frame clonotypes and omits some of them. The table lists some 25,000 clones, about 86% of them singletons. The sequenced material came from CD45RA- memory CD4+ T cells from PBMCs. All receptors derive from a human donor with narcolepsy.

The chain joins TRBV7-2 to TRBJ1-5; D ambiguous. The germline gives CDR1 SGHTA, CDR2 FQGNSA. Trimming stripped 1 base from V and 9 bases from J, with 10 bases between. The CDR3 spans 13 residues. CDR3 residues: CASSLGILGPQHF. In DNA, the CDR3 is TGTGCCAGCAGCTTAGGGATTCTGGGGCCCCAGCATTTT.

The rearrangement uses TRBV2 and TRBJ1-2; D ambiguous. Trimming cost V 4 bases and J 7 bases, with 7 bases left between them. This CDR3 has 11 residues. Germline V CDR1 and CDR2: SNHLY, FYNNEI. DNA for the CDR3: TGTGCCAGCAGTGGGATAGTTGGCTACACCTTC. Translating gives CASSGIVGYTF.

Here the CDR3 DNA reads TGTGCCAGCAGCAAAGAGAACTGCAGCTCTGAAGGCTCTGGAAACACCATATATTTT. It yields the protein CASSKENCSSEGSGNTIYF. The V gene is TRBV21-1, the J gene TRBJ1-3. TRBV21-1 is described as a pseudogene. This CDR3 comprises 19 residues.

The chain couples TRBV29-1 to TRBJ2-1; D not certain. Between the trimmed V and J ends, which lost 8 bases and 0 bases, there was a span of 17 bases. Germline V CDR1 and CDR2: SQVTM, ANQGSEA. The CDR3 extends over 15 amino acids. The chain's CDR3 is CSLFPLPSSYNEQFF. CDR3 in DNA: TGCAGCCTTTTCCCACTACCGAGCTCCTACAATGAGCAGTTCTTC.

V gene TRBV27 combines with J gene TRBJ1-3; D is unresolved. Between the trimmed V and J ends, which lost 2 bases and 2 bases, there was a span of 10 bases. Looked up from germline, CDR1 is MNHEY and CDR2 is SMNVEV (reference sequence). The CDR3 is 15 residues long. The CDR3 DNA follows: TGTGCCAGCAGTTTAGACTGGCGCCCTGGAAACACCATATATTTT. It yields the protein CASSLDWRPGNTIYF.

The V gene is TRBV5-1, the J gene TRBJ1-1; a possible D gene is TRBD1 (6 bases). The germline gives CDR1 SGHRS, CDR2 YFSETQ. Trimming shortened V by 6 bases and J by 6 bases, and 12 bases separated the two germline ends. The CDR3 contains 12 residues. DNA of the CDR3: TGCGCCAGCACGGGGGGGCTCGCTGAAGCTTTCTTT. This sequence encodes CASTGGLAEAFF.

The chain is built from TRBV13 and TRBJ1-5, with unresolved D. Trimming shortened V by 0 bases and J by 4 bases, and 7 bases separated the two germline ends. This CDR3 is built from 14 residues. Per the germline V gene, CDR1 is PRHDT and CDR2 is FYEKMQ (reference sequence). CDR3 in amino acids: CASSLGGRNQPQHF. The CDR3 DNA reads TGTGCCAGCAGCTTAGGTGGCAGAAATCAGCCCCAGCATTTT.

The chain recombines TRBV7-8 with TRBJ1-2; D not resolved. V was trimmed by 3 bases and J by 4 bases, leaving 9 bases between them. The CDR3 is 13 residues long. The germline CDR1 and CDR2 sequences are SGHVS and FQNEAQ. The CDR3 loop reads CASSLPGTYGYTF. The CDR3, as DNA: TGTGCCAGCAGCTTGCCGGGTACCTATGGCTACACCTTC. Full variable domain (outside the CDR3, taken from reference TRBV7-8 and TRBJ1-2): GAGVSQSPRYKVAKRGQDVALRCDPISGHVSLFWYQQALGQGPEFLTYFQNEAQLDKSGLPSDRFFAERPEGSVSTLKIQRTQQEDSAVYLCASSLPGTYGYTFGSGTRLTVV.

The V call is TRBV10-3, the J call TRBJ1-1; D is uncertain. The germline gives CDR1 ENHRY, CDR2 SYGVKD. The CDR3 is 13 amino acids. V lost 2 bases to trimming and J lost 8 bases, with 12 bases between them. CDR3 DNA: TGTGCCATCAGTGAGAACGATCTTCTGGAAGCTTTCTTT. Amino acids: CAISENDLLEAFF.

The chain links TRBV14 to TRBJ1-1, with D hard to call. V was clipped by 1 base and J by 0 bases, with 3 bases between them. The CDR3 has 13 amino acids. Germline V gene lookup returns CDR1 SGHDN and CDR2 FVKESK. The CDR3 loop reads CASSQGVNTEAFF. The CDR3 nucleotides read TGTGCCAGCAGCCAAGGGGTGAACACTGAAGCTTTCTTT.

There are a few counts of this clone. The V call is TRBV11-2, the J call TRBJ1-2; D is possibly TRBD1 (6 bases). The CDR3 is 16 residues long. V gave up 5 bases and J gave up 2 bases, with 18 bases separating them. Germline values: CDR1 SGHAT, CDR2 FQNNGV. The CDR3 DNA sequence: TGTGCCAGCAGCCCACTCCCGGGGGCGCGGAACTATGGCTACACCTTC. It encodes CASSPLPGARNYGYTF.

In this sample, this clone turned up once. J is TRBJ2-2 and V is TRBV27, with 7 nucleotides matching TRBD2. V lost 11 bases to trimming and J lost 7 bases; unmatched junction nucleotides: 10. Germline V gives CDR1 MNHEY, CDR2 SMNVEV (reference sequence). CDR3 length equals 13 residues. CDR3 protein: CAAGTRGGGELFF. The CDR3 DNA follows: TGTGCCGCAGGGACTCGCGGGGGCGGGGAGCTGTTTTTT.

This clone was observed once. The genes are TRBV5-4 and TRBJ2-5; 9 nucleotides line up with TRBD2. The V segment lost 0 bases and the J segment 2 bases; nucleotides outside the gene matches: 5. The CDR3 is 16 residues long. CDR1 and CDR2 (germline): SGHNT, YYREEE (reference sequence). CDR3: CASSLGAGGAQETQYF. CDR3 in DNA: TGTGCCAGCAGCTTGGGGGCGGGAGGGGCGCAAGAGACCCAGTACTTC.

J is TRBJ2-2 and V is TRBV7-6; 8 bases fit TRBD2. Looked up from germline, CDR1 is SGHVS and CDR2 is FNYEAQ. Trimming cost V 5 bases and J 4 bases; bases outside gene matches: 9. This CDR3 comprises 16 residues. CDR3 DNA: TGTGCCAGCAGCCAGGTGTCGGGAGGGGGCACCGGGGAGCTGTTTTTT. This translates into CASSQVSGGGTGELFF. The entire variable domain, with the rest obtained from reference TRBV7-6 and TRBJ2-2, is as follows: GAGVSQSPRYKVTKRGQDVALRCDPISGHVSLYWYRQALGQGPEFLTYFNYEAQQDKSGLPNDRFSAERPEGSISTLTIQRTEQRDSAMYRCASSQVSGGGTGELFFGEGSRLTVL.

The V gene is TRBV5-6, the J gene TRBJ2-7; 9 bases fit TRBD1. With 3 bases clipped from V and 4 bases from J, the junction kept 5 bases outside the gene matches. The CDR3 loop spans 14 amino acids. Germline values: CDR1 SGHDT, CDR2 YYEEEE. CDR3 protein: CASSWTGVDYEQYF. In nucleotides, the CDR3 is TGTGCCAGCAGCTGGACAGGGGTGGATTACGAGCAGTACTTC.

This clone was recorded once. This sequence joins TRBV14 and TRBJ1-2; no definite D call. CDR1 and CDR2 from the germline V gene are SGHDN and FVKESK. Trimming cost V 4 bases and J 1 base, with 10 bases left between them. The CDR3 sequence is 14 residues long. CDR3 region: CASSPRTYNYGYTF. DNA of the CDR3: TGTGCCAGCAGCCCAAGGACTTATAACTATGGCTACACCTTC. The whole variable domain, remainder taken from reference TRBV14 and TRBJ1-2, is EAGVTQFPSHSVIEKGQTVTLRCDPISGHDNLYWYRRVMGKEIKFLLHFVKESKQDESGMPNNRFLAERTGGTYSTLKVQPAELEDSGVYFCASSPRTYNYGYTFGSGTRLTVV.

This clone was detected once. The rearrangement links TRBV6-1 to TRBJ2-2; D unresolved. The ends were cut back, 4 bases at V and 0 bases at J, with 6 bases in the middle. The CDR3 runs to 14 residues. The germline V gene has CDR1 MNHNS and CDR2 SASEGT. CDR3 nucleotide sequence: TGTGCCAGCAGTGGGAGAGCGAACACCGGGGAGCTGTTTTTT. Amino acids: CASSGRANTGELFF.

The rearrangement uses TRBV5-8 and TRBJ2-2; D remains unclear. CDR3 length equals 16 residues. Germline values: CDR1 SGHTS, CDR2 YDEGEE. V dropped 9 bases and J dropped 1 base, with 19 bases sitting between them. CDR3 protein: CATSAWVGLNTGELFF. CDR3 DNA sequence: TGTGCCACCTCAGCTTGGGTAGGCCTGAACACCGGGGAGCTGTTTTTT.

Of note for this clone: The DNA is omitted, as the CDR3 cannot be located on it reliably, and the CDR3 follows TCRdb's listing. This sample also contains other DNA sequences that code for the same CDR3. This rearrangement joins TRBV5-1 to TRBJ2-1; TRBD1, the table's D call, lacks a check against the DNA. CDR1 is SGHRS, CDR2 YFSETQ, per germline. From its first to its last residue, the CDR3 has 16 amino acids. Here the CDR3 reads CASRFGQGSSYNEQFF.

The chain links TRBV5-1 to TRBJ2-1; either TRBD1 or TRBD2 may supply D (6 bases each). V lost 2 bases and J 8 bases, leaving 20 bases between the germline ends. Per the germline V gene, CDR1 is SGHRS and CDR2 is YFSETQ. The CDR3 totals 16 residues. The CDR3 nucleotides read TGCGCCAGCAGCTTTGGTGTGGGGGGCCCCCTCGATGAGCAGTTCTTC. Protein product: CASSFGVGGPLDEQFF. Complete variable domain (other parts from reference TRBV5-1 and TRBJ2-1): KAGVTQTPRYLIKTRGQQVTLSCSPISGHRSVSWYQQTPGQGLQFLFEYFSETQRNKGNFPGRFSGRQFSNSRSEMNVSTLELGDSALYLCASSFGVGGPLDEQFFGPGTRLTVL.

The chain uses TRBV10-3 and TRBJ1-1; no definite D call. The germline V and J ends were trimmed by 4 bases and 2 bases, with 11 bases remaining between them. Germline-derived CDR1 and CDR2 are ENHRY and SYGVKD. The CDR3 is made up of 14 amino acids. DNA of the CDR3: TGTGCCATCAGTGGGGTCCCGGGTAACACTGAAGCTTTCTTT. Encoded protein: CAISGVPGNTEAFF.

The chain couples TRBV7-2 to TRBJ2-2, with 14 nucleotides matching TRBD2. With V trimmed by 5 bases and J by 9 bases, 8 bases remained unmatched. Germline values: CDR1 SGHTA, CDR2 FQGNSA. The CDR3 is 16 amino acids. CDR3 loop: CASSPPGLAGVWELFF. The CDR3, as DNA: TGTGCCAGCAGCCCTCCGGGACTAGCGGGAGTTTGGGAGCTGTTTTTT.

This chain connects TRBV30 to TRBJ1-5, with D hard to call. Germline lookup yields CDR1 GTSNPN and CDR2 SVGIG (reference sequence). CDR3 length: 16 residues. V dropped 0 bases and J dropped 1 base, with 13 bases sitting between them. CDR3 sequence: CAWSVRAIGSNQPQHF. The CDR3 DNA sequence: TGTGCCTGGAGTGTACGAGCCATAGGGAGCAATCAGCCCCAGCATTTT.

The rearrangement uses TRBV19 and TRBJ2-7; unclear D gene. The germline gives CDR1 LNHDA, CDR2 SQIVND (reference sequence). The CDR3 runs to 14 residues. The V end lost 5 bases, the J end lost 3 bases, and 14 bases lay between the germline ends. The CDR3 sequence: CASSSRHGYYEQYF. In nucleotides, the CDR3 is TGTGCCAGTAGTTCGAGACATGGCTACTACGAGCAGTACTTC.

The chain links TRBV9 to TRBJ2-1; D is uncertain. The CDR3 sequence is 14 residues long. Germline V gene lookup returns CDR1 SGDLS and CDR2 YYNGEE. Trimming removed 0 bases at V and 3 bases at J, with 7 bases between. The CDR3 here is CASSVGAFYNEQFF. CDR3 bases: TGTGCCAGCAGCGTAGGGGCCTTCTACAATGAGCAGTTCTTC. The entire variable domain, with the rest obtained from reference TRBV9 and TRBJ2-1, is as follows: DSGVTQTPKHLITATGQRVTLRCSPRSGDLSVYWYQQSLDQGLQFLIQYYNGEERAKGNILERFSAQQFPDLHSELNLSSLELGDSALYFCASSVGAFYNEQFFGPGTRLTVL.

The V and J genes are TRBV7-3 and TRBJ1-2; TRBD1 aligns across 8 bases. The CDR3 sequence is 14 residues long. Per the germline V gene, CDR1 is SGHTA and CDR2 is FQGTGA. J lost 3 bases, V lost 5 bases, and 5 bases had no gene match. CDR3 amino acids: CASSPSTGDYGYTF. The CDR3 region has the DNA TGTGCCAGCAGCCCCTCGACAGGGGACTATGGCTACACCTTC.

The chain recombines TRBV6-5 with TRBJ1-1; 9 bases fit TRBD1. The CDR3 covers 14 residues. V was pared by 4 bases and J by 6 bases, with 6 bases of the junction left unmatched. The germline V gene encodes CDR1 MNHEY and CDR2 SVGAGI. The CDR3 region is CASSSDRGYPEAFF. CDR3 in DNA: TGTGCCAGCAGTTCGGACAGGGGTTACCCTGAAGCTTTCTTT.

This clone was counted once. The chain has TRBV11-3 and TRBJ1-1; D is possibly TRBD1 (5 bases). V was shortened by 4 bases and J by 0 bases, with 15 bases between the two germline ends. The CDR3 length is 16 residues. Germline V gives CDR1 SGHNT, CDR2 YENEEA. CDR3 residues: CASSWGGTTMNTEAFF. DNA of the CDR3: TGTGCCAGCAGCTGGGGCGGAACAACTATGAACACTGAAGCTTTCTTT.

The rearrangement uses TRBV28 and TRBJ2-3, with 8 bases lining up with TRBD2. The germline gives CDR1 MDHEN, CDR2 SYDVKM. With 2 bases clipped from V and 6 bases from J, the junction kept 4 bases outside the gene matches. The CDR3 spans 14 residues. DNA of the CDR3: TGTGCCAGCAGTTTACCGGGAGGGCTTGATACGCAGTATTTT. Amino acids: CASSLPGGLDTQYF.

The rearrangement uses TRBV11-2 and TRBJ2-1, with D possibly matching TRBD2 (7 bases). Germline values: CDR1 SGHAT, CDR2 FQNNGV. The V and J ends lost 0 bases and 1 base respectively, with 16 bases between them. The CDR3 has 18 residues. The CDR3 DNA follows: TGTGCCAGCAGCTTAGAAGGGGGAAGGGGGGGATCCTACAATGAGCAGTTCTTC. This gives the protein CASSLEGGRGGSYNEQFF.

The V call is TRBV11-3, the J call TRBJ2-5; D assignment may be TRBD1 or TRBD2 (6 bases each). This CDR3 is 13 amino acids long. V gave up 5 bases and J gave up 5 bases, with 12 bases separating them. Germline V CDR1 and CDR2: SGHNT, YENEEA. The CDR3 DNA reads TGTGCCAGCAGCCAAGGAGGGGGGGAGACCCAGTACTTC. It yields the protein CASSQGGGETQYF.

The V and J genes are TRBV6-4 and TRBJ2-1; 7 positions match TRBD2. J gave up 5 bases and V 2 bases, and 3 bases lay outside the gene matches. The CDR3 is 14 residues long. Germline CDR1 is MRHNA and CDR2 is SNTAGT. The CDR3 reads CASSDTSVHNEQFF. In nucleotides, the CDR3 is TGTGCCAGCAGTGACACTAGCGTACACAATGAGCAGTTCTTC.